The 18 T cell receptor beta chains in this list originate from one sample, sequenced in a study of cytomegalovirus exposure and HLA in healthy donors. PCR primers comprised 60 Vbeta and 13 Jbeta primers. Sequencing was performed with immunoSEQ multiplex PCR; in TCRdb, only in-frame clones are kept and a portion is missing. The sample lists 180,000 or so clones; 70% to 80% were seen once. Sequencing was done on a sample of PBMCs. Source of these receptors: a male donor in good health and CMV-seronegative.

The V gene is TRBV28, the J gene TRBJ1-5; 9 bases align to TRBD1. The CDR3 runs to 16 residues. Trimming at V came to 8 bases and at J to 4 bases, leaving 12 bases not matched to a gene. The V gene's germline CDR1 is MDHEN and CDR2 SYDVKM. The CDR3 DNA follows: TGTGCCAGCGGAAAGCCGGGACAGGGATCAAATCAGCCCCAGCATTTT. Protein: CASGKPGQGSNQPQHF.

This chain uses TRBV28 with TRBJ1-2, with D perhaps TRBD1 (6 bases). V lost 4 bases, J lost 7 bases, and 16 bases lay in between. The CDR3 totals 14 residues. Germline CDR1 and CDR2: MDHEN and SYDVKM. The CDR3 loop reads CASSYRVREFGYTF. CDR3 nucleotide sequence: TGTGCCAGCAGTTACAGGGTTAGAGAGTTTGGCTACACCTTC.

A few counts support this clone. The chain employs TRBV9 and TRBJ2-1; D not certain. The CDR3 sequence is 13 residues long. The germline V gene encodes CDR1 SGDLS and CDR2 YYNGEE. V was shortened by 2 bases and J by 5 bases, with 8 bases between the two germline ends. The CDR3 nucleotides are TGTGCCAGCAGCGTGACAACAGACAATGAGCAGTTCTTC. Translated: CASSVTTDNEQFF.

This chain joins TRBV4-2 and TRBJ1-1; no firm D call. This CDR3 has 11 residues. The germline CDR1 and CDR2 sequences are LGHNA and YNFKEQ. Between the trimmed V and J ends, which lost 0 bases and 11 bases, there was a span of 7 bases. In nucleotides, the CDR3 is TGTGCCAGCAGCCAAGATCGGGTGGCTTTCTTT. Translated, it gives CASSQDRVAFF.

This clone was recorded a few times. The chain combines TRBV4-2 with TRBJ2-3; D not resolved. The germline gives CDR1 LGHNA, CDR2 YNFKEQ. This CDR3 is 12 amino acids long. Trimming removed 0 bases from V and 5 bases from J, with 3 bases in between. CDR3 nucleotides: TGTGCCAGCAGCCAAGATCTAGATACGCAGTATTTT. This codes for CASSQDLDTQYF.

V and J are TRBV14 and TRBJ2-7, with D hard to call. Germline V gives CDR1 SGHDN, CDR2 FVKESK. Trimming took off 5 bases at V and 3 bases at J, with 5 bases between the two ends. The CDR3 is made up of 11 amino acids. The CDR3 coding sequence is TGTGCCAGCAGCTCCCTCTACGAGCAGTACTTC. It codes for CASSSLYEQYF.

This clone was found a few times. The chain recombines TRBV19 with TRBJ2-3; 8 bases align to TRBD2. J gave up 4 bases and V 5 bases, and 8 bases lay outside the gene matches. CDR3 length: 15 amino acids. Per the germline V gene, CDR1 is LNHDA and CDR2 is SQIVND (reference sequence). CDR3 nucleotide sequence: TGTGCCAGTAGTGTGGGACTAGTCTTCGCAGATACGCAGTATTTT. Translation: CASSVGLVFADTQYF. Variable domain in full (rest from reference TRBV19 and TRBJ2-3): DGGITQSPKYLFRKEGQNVTLSCEQNLNHDAMYWYRQDPGQGLRLIYYSQIVNDFQKGDIAEGYSVSREKKESFPLTVTSAQKNPTAFYLCASSVGLVFADTQYFGPGTRLTVL.

The genes are TRBV6-1 and TRBJ1-2; 7 nucleotides line up with TRBD1. The CDR3 is made up of 18 amino acids. The V gene's germline CDR1 is MNHNS and CDR2 SASEGT. With V trimmed by 2 bases and J by 5 bases, 17 bases remained unmatched. The DNA for the CDR3 is TGTGCCAGCAGTGAATCCGGAAACAGGGGCCATTTCAGGTATGGCTACACCTTC. This gives the protein CASSESGNRGHFRYGYTF.

This clone was observed a few times. Other DNA sequences from this sample encode an identical CDR3 as well. The J gene is TRBJ2-7, the V gene TRBV20-1; no clear D. Looked up from germline, CDR1 is DFQATT and CDR2 is SNEGSKA (reference sequence). Trimming removed 3 bases at V and 4 bases at J, with 4 bases between. The CDR3 runs 10 residues. CDR3 nucleotides: TGCAGTGCTAGTAGTTACGAGCAGTACTTC. Residues: CSASSYEQYF.

The J gene is TRBJ1-1, the V gene TRBV27, with D perhaps TRBD1 (6 bases). Germline lookup yields CDR1 MNHEY and CDR2 SMNVEV (reference sequence). This CDR3 has 13 amino acids. V dropped 1 base and J dropped 8 bases, with 11 bases sitting between them. The CDR3 DNA reads TGTGCCAGCAGTTTATTAGCGGGGGGCGAAGCTTTCTTT. It translates to CASSLLAGGEAFF.

J is TRBJ2-7 and V is TRBV7-2; possibly TRBD2 for D (6 bases). Germline V gene lookup returns CDR1 SGHTA and CDR2 FQGNSA. This CDR3 is 18 amino acids long. Trimming took 1 base from V and 1 from J, leaving 20 bases between them. The CDR3 DNA reads as TGTGCCAGCAGCTTAGTCACGTCTTTCGCTGGGACTTCCTACGAGCAGTACTTC. Its protein product is CASSLVTSFAGTSYEQYF.

The chain combines TRBV7-2 with TRBJ2-3; no reliable D call. Germline V gene lookup returns CDR1 SGHTA and CDR2 FQGNSA. The CDR3 runs to 13 residues. V lost 6 bases, J lost 1 base, and 8 bases lay in between. CDR3 region: CASRFQGTDTQYF. The CDR3 bases are TGTGCCAGCAGATTTCAGGGCACAGATACGCAGTATTTT.

The rearrangement uses TRBV10-3 and TRBJ2-7, with 8 bases identical to TRBD1. Trimming cost V 3 bases and J 1 base; bases outside gene matches: 2. Per germline, CDR1 ENHRY and CDR2 SYGVKD. The CDR3 extends over 14 amino acids. The DNA of the CDR3 is TGTGCCATCAGTGACAGGGGGCATTCCTACGAGCAGTACTTC. Protein: CAISDRGHSYEQYF.

CDR3 in amino acids: CASSLGGGGITDTQYF. The CDR3 DNA reads TGTGCCAGCAGCTTAGGTGGTGGCGGAATCACAGATACGCAGTATTTT. This chain joins TRBV7-2 and TRBJ2-3; D gene ambiguous. V was pared by 1 base and J by 2 bases, with 13 bases between. CDR1 and CDR2 (germline): SGHTA, FQGNSA. This CDR3 region has 16 residues.

V usage is TRBV18 and J usage is TRBJ2-6; the match to TRBD1 covers 7 bases. Germline values: CDR1 KGHSH, CDR2 LQKENI. This CDR3 comprises 20 residues. After removal of 1 base from V and 1 base from J, the junction contained 13 bases not matched to a gene. CDR3 in DNA: TGTGCCAGCTCACCACAAAATGTCCGGGACAGATTATCTGGGGCCAACGTCCTGACTTTC. Translated, it gives CASSPQNVRDRLSGANVLTF.

The genes are TRBV28 and TRBJ1-1; TRBD1 might be the D (6 bases). Trimming shortened V by 6 bases and J by 7 bases, and 15 bases separated the two germline ends. The CDR3 sequence is 13 residues long. The V gene's germline CDR1 is MDHEN and CDR2 SYDVKM. CDR3 sequence: CASRTQGGFEAFF. The CDR3 coding sequence is TGTGCCAGCAGAACACAGGGAGGGTTTGAAGCTTTCTTT.

The rearrangement uses TRBV30 and TRBJ2-3, with TRBD2 identical over 9 bases. V dropped 0 bases and J dropped 8; count of bases not matched to a gene: 12. Per germline, CDR1 GTSNPN and CDR2 SVGIG (reference sequence). The CDR3 is 16 residues long. The CDR3 nucleotides read TGTGCCTGGAGTGTACCCGGCGGGGGGGCGGTTGGTACGCAGTATTTT. Its translation: CAWSVPGGGAVGTQYF.

This rearrangement joins TRBV7-6 to TRBJ2-5; 8 bases are shared with TRBD2. The CDR3 has 13 residues. Germline V gene data show CDR1 as SGHVS and CDR2 as FNYEAQ. V was clipped by 7 bases and J by 7 bases; unmatched bases: 8. CDR3 sequence: CASKLGGGATQYF. The CDR3 coding sequence is TGTGCCAGCAAACTCGGGGGGGGCGCGACCCAGTACTTC.